The rows below give T cell receptor beta chains drawn from one sample of a study of T-cell memory formation after mild COVID-19. TCRdb reanalysed the 5' RACE reads using MiXCR and keeps one entry per CDR3 protein. The sample records some 340,000 distinct CDR3 sequences, over 10% being singletons. Sample: PBMCs or a T cell subset sorted from them (not recorded which). The receptors were sampled from a man between 18 and 29 years old who had mild COVID-19 (a few samples of this study predate the infection). Cell type and time point are not known. Each CDR3 is given with its conserved first and last residue. Fields, in order: clone size, V gene, J gene, D gene, CDR3 protein. The D gene is left open where the match is weak. Some rows mark clone size as missing; the rest say once, few, many or name a class of expanded clone.

>-|TRBV30|TRBJ2-7|TRBD1
CAWRLQGAEQYF
>-|TRBV7-8|TRBJ2-3|TRBD1
CASSRYQGEETDTQYF
>-|TRBV29-1|TRBJ1-2|TRBD1
CSVEAPGTGIFGYTF
>many|TRBV4-3|TRBJ1-2|-
CASSQVPPNYGYTF
>-|TRBV7-2|TRBJ1-1|-
CASSLDQGSTEAFF
>-|TRBV7-8|TRBJ2-1|TRBD1
CASSPAQGANNEQFF
>once|TRBV4-1|TRBJ2-3|TRBD2
CASSLPTSRSDTQYF
>few|TRBV6-6|TRBJ1-6|TRBD1
CASSYFGTGQSSYNSPLHF
>few|TRBV29-1|TRBJ2-1|-
CSARESTPGGEQFF
>few|TRBV4-1|TRBJ1-3|-
CASSQPGNTIYF
>few|TRBV4-3|TRBJ2-7|TRBD1
CASSQVSGGYEQYF
>-|TRBV29-1|TRBJ2-2|-
CSVGRDSNTGELFF
>-|TRBV10-3|TRBJ1-2|-
CAISDVGRGYTF
>-|TRBV5-4|TRBJ1-4|TRBD1
CASSIRDREEKLFF
>-|TRBV29-1|TRBJ1-1|TRBD1
CSVEDPLDRAQNTEAFF
>-|TRBV3-1|TRBJ2-7|-
CASSPTPGQFYQQYF
>few|TRBV14|TRBJ2-2|TRBD1
CASNRDSNTGELFF
>-|TRBV19|TRBJ2-1|TRBD2
CASIIGTSYNEQFF
>many|TRBV4-1|TRBJ1-3|-
CASSFRVLTGNTIYF
>few|TRBV21-1|TRBJ1-5|-
CASRPEGLVGSQPQHF